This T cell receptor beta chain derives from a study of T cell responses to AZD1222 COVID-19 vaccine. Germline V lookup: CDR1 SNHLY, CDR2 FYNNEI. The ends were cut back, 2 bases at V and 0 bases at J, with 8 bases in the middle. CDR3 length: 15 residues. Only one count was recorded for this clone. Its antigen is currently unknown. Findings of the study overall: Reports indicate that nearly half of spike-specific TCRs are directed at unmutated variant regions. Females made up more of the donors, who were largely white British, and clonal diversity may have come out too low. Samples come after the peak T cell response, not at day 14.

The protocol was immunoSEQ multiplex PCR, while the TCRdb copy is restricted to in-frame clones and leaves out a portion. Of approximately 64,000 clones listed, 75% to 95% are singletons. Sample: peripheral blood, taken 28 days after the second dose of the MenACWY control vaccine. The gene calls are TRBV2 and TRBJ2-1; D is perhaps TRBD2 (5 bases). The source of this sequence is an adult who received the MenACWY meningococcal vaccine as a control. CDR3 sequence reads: CASSEKRSSYNEQFF. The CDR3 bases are TGTGCCAGCAGTGAAAAGCGGAGCTCCTACAATGAGCAGTTCTTC.